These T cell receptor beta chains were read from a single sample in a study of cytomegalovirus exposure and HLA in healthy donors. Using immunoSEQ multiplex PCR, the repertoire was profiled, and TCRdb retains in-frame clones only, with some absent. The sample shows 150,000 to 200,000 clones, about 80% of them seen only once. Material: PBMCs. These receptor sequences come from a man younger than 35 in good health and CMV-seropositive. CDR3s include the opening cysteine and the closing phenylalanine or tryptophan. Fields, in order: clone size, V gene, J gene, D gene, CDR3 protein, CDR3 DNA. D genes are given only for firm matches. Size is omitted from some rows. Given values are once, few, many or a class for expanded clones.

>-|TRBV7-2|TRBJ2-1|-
CASSPGNLWRDKNNEQFF
TGTGCCAGCAGCCCGGGGAATTTATGGCGAGACAAAAACAATGAGCAGTTCTTC
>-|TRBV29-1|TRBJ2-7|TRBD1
CSVVTGTGGIGGAEEQYF
TGCAGCGTTGTAACCGGGACAGGGGGAATAGGTGGGGCTGAAGAGCAGTACTTC
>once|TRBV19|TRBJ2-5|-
CASGGDTGYQETQYF
TGTGCCTCTGGGGGGGACACTGGTTACCAAGAGACCCAGTACTTC
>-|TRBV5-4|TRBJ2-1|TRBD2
CASSLSASGRGHEQFF
TGTGCCAGCAGCTTGTCGGCTAGCGGGAGAGGGCATGAGCAGTTCTTC
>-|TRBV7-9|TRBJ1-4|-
CASSPRGIEKLFF
TGTGCCAGCAGCCCTAGGGGTATTGAAAAACTGTTTTTT
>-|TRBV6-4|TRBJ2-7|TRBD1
CASTPRQGVPYEQYF
TGTGCCAGCACCCCTCGACAGGGGGTCCCCTACGAGCAGTACTTC
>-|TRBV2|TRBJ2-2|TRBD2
CASSERGANTGELFF
TGTGCCAGCAGTGAGCGGGGGGCGAACACCGGGGAGCTGTTTTTT
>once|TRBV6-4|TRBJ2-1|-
CASSPAGIGSDEQFF
TGTGCCAGCAGTCCTGCGGGAATCGGTTCCGATGAGCAGTTCTTC
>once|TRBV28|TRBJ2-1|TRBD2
CASSLLAGAPHEQFF
TGTGCCAGCAGCCTCTTAGCGGGAGCCCCTCATGAGCAGTTCTTC
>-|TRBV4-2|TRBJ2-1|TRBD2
CASSQDGRVANEQFF
TGTGCCAGCAGCCAAGACGGGAGGGTGGCAAATGAGCAGTTCTTC
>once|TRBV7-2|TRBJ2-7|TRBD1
CASSLGGVSYEQYF
TGTGCCAGCAGTCTAGGGGGCGTTTCCTACGAGCAGTACTTC
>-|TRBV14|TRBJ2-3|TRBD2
CASSQELAGHTDTQYF
TGTGCCAGCAGCCAAGAGCTAGCGGGACACACAGATACGCAGTATTTT
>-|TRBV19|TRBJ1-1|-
CASSIGQGVEAFF
TGTGCCAGTAGTATAGGTCAAGGGGTTGAAGCTTTCTTT
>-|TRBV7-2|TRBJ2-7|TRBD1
CASSLAGTGIHEQYF
TGTGCCAGCAGCTTAGCCGGGACAGGGATCCACGAGCAGTACTTC
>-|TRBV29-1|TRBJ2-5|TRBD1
CSVGQGRETQYF
TGCAGCGTGGGACAGGGCCGGGAGACCCAGTACTTC
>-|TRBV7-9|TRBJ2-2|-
CASSLDGGPTNTGELFF
TGTGCCAGCAGCTTAGACGGCGGGCCTACGAACACCGGGGAGCTGTTTTTT
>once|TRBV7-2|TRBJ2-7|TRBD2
CASSLDASGSQYF
TGTGCCAGCAGCTTGGATGCTAGCGGGAGTCAGTACTTC
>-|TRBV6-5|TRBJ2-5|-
CASSYSSGVRETQYF
TGTGCCAGCAGTTACTCGTCAGGGGTCCGGGAGACCCAGTACTTC
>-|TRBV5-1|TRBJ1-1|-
CASSGRGGENTEAFF
TGCGCCAGCAGTGGGCGGGGGGGCGAGAACACTGAAGCTTTCTTT
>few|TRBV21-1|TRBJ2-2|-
CASSKRAGGAGELFF
TGTGCCAGCAGCAAAAGGGCAGGGGGCGCCGGGGAGCTGTTTTTT
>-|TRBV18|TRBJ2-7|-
CASSLQGGEQYF
TGTGCCAGCTCACTACAAGGGGGCGAGCAGTACTTC
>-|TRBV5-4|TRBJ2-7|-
CASSLGRIYEQYF
TGTGCCAGCAGCTTGGGGCGGATCTACGAGCAGTACTTC
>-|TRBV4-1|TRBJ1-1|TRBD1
CASSQLDRIRGPNTEAFF
TGCGCCAGCAGCCAGCTTGACAGAATTAGGGGGCCTAACACTGAAGCTTTCTTT
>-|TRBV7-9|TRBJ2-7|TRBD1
CASSLALTGRDEQYF
TGTGCCAGCAGCTTAGCCCTGACAGGGCGTGACGAGCAGTACTTC
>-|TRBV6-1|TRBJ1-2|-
CASSEGSFYYGYTF
TGTGCCAGCAGTGAAGGGAGCTTCTACTATGGCTACACCTTC
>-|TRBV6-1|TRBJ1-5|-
CASSEVTDNNQPQHF
TGTGCCAGCAGTGAGGTTACAGATAATAATCAGCCCCAGCATTTT
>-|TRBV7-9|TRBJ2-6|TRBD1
CASSPSGQGTLSGANVLTF
TGTGCCAGCAGCCCAAGTGGACAGGGGACTCTCTCCGGGGCCAACGTCCTGACTTTC
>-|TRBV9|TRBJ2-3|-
CASSLRTGNTDTQYF
TGTGCCAGCAGCCTCCGGACTGGAAACACAGATACGCAGTATTTT
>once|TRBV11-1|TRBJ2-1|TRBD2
CASRGASGSRGEQFF
TGTGCCAGCAGGGGGGCTAGCGGGAGTAGGGGTGAGCAGTTCTTC
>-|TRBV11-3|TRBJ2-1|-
CASSSPQGDEQFF
TGTGCCAGCAGCAGTCCACAGGGAGATGAGCAGTTCTTC
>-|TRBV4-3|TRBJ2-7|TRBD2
CASSQELTSGRSYEQYF
TGCGCCAGCAGCCAAGAGCTGACTAGCGGGCGCTCCTACGAGCAGTACTTC
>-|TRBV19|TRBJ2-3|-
CASSKLFLNTDTQYF
TGTGCCAGTAGTAAGCTTTTCCTTAACACAGATACGCAGTATTTT
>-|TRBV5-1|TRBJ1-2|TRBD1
CASSRGQGTGYTF
TGCGCCAGCAGCCGAGGACAGGGGACTGGCTACACCTTC
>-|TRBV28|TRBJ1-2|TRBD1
CASSFPDDEGAFGYGYTF
TGTGCCAGCAGTTTCCCCGACGATGAGGGGGCTTTTGGTTATGGCTACACCTTC
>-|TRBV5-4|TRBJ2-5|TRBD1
CASSLSGTAQETQYF
TGTGCCAGCAGCTTGAGTGGGACAGCCCAAGAGACCCAGTACTTC
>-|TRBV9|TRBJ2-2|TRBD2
CASSVGTSGPGELFF
TGTGCCAGCAGCGTAGGGACTAGCGGGCCCGGGGAGCTGTTTTTT
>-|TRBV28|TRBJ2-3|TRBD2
CASSLSGGRMADTQYF
TGTGCCAGCAGTTTATCGGGCGGGAGAATGGCAGATACGCAGTATTTT
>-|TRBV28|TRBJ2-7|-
CASSFLAVKLGYEQYF
TGTGCCAGCAGTTTTCTTGCCGTAAAGCTAGGTTACGAGCAGTACTTC
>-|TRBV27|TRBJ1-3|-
CASSLYRPRKNQRLGGNTIYF
TGTGCCAGCAGTTTGTACAGGCCCCGTAAAAACCAGAGGCTCGGTGGAAACACCATATATTTT
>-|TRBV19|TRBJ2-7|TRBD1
CASSTATGEAYEQYF
TGTGCCAGTAGTACCGCGACAGGGGAGGCCTACGAGCAGTACTTC
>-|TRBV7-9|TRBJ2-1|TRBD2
CASSLTSGISYNEQFF
TGTGCCAGCAGCTTAACTAGCGGGATTTCCTACAATGAGCAGTTCTTC
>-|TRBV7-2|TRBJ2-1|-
CASSPRGGGYNEQFF
TGTGCCAGCAGCCCTAGGGGGGGCGGATACAATGAGCAGTTCTTC
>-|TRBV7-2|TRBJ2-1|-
CASSLVASSYNEQFF
TGTGCCAGCAGCTTAGTGGCTAGCTCCTACAATGAGCAGTTCTTC
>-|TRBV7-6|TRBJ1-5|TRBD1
CASSLGHRGGGNQPQHF
TGTGCCAGCAGCTTAGGGCACAGGGGGGGAGGCAATCAGCCCCAGCATTTT
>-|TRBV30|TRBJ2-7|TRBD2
CAWRRAGGVEQYF
TGTGCCTGGAGGCGGGCGGGAGGTGTCGAGCAGTACTTC
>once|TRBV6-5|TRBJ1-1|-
CASSNQGWLTEAFF
TGTGCCAGCAGTAACCAGGGATGGCTCACTGAAGCTTTCTTT
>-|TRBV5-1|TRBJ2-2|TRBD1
CASSLDRGGTGELFF
TGCGCCAGCAGCCTCGACAGGGGTGGAACCGGGGAGCTGTTTTTT
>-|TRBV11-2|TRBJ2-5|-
CASSLEQGWEETQYF
TGTGCCAGCAGCTTAGAGCAGGGTTGGGAAGAGACCCAGTACTTC
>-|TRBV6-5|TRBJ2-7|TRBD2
CASSYGLAGREQYF
TGTGCCAGCAGTTACGGGCTAGCGGGACGCGAGCAGTACTTC
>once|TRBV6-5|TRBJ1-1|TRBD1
CASSRDRGNTEAFF
TGTGCCAGCAGTCGGGACAGGGGTAACACTGAAGCTTTCTTT
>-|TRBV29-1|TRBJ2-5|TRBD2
CSVAIGRAWETQYF
TGCAGCGTTGCAATCGGGAGGGCCTGGGAGACCCAGTACTTC
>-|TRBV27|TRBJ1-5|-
CASSKFQGLSQPQHF
TGTGCCAGCAGTAAATTCCAGGGCCTCAGTCAGCCCCAGCATTTT
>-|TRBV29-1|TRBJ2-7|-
CSVHASTAFSYEQYF
TGCAGCGTCCACGCCAGTACCGCCTTCTCCTACGAGCAGTACTTC
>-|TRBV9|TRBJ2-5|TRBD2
CASSGTSGRQETQYF
TGTGCCAGCAGCGGGACTAGCGGGAGGCAAGAGACCCAGTACTTC
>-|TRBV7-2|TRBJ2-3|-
CASSSSGVSTDTQYF
TGTGCCAGCAGCTCCTCGGGGGTTAGCACAGATACGCAGTATTTT
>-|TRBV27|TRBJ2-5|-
CASSLSWAGGETQYF
TGTGCCAGCAGTTTATCCTGGGCGGGCGGAGAGACCCAGTACTTC
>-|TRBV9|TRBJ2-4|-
CASSVSGGAGNIQYF
TGTGCCAGCAGCGTATCTGGGGGGGCCGGGAACATTCAGTACTTC
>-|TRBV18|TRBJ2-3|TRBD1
CASSPRQGAGDTQYF
TGTGCCAGCTCACCACGACAGGGGGCAGGCGATACGCAGTATTTT
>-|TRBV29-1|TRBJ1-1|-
CSVRDTMNTEAFF
TGCAGCGTTCGCGACACCATGAACACTGAAGCTTTCTTT